What follows are 9 T cell receptor beta chains derived from one specimen sequenced in a study of blood T cell repertoires in COVID-19. Using immunoSEQ multiplex PCR, the repertoire was profiled, and TCRdb retains in-frame clones only, with some absent. The table records nearly 15,000 clones, around 88% of them present only once. The sequencing input was peripheral blood. These TCRs come from a human donor in a cohort sampled during active COVID-19.

This clone was counted once. The chain recombines TRBV3-1 (or the pseudogene TRBV3-2) with TRBJ2-7, with D tentatively TRBD1 (6 bases). The V end lost 6 bases, the J end lost 3 bases, and 21 bases lay between the germline ends. Germline-derived CDR1 and CDR2 are LGHDT and YNNKEL (reference sequence). The CDR3 extends over 16 amino acids. The CDR3 coding sequence is TGTGCCAGCAGTCGTACCTCCAGCCGACAGGACTACGAGCAGTACTTC. This sequence encodes CASSRTSSRQDYEQYF.

The chain uses TRBV5-8 and TRBJ1-2; D uncertain. V lost 4 bases, J lost 5 bases, and 15 bases lay in between. The CDR3 has 14 residues. Germline V gene lookup returns CDR1 SGHTS and CDR2 YDEGEE. CDR3 loop: CASSPTGGSYGYTF. The DNA for the CDR3 is TGTGCCAGCAGCCCCACCGGTGGTAGTTATGGCTACACCTTC.

The V gene is TRBV3-1 (or the pseudogene TRBV3-2), the J gene TRBJ2-1; TRBD2 matches at 8 bases. The V gene end was trimmed by 6 bases and the J gene end by 7 bases; junction bases not matched to a gene: 8. From germline, CDR1 is LGHDT and CDR2 YNNKEL (reference sequence). The CDR3 is 14 residues long. CDR3 nucleotide sequence: TGTGCCAGCAGGAGTACTAGCGGAGGGAATGAGCAGTTCTTC. It is translated as CASRSTSGGNEQFF.

The chain has TRBV6-5 and TRBJ1-2; the D gene is possibly TRBD1 (6 bases). V was pared by 9 bases and J by 5 bases, with 16 bases between. The CDR3 is 13 residues long. From germline, CDR1 is MNHEY and CDR2 SVGAGI. The CDR3 nucleotides are TGTGCCAGTGAAGGACAGCAAGGGTATGGCTACACCTTC. Its protein is CASEGQQGYGYTF.

This clone came up a few times. The V call is TRBV27, the J call TRBJ1-1; no reliable D call. Germline V gene sequence: CDR1 MNHEY, CDR2 SMNVEV (reference sequence). Trimming took off 5 bases at V and 7 bases at J, with 11 bases between the two ends. There are 12 residues in the CDR3. The CDR3 sequence is CASSTGLGEAFF. In DNA form, the CDR3 reads TGTGCCAGCAGTACCGGGTTGGGTGAAGCTTTCTTT.

V usage is TRBV7-9 and J usage is TRBJ2-3, with TRBD2 matching 8 bases. CDR1 and CDR2 (germline): SEHNR, FQNEAQ (reference sequence). The CDR3 runs to 14 residues. Germline trimming cut 10 bases from V and 0 bases from J; bases unmatched to any gene: 6. Here the CDR3 reads CATNREGSTDTQYF. CDR3 DNA: TGTGCCACCAACCGGGAGGGAAGCACAGATACGCAGTATTTT.

This clone was seen a handful of times. The rearrangement uses TRBV6-4 and TRBJ1-1; 7 bases agree with TRBD1. The ends lost 8 bases at V and 3 bases at J; junction bases unmatched: 9. The germline V gene encodes CDR1 MRHNA and CDR2 SNTAGT. The CDR3 is 14 amino acids. The CDR3 DNA sequence: TGTGCCAGCCGAGCACAGGGGTGGGACACTGAAGCTTTCTTT. Translating gives CASRAQGWDTEAFF.

The V and J genes are TRBV6-5 and TRBJ2-7; no firm D call. From germline, CDR1 is MNHEY and CDR2 SVGAGI. The CDR3 length is 13 residues. The ends were cut back, 6 bases at V and 2 bases at J, with 11 bases in the middle. The CDR3 DNA sequence: TGTGCCAGCAGATCAGTCTCTCCCTACGAGCAGTACTTC. Encoded protein: CASRSVSPYEQYF.

V is TRBV30 and J is TRBJ2-2; D gene ambiguous. The CDR3 contains 13 residues. The germline V and J ends were trimmed by 0 bases and 6 bases, with 8 bases remaining between them. Germline loops: CDR1 GTSNPN, CDR2 SVGIG (reference sequence). CDR3 in amino acids: CAWSVSRAGELFF. CDR3 nucleotide sequence: TGTGCCTGGAGTGTAAGCCGGGCCGGGGAGCTGTTTTTT.